Following are 22 T cell receptor beta chains from one sample sequenced in a study of shared clonotypes between healthy human individuals. Sequenced by immunoSEQ multiplex PCR; TCRdb stores in-frame clones only, minus some. The data contain about 770,000 clones, approximately 77% of them seen just once; the ten biggest clones take up around 1.7%. Sequenced sample: memory CD4+ T cells sorted from blood. Subset of the sample: CD45RA-negative fraction. The receptor set was obtained from a woman younger than 45 in good health.

The chain employs TRBV29-1 and TRBJ1-1; D is ambiguous. The V gene lost 3 bases and the J gene lost 0 bases, with 11 bases spanning the gap. CDR3 length: 14 amino acids. Per germline, CDR1 SQVTM and CDR2 ANQGSEA. For the CDR3, the DNA is TGCAGCGTTGATTCTGGGCATCTGAACACTGAAGCTTTCTTT. It codes for CSVDSGHLNTEAFF. Using reference TRBV29-1 and TRBJ1-1 for the parts outside the CDR3, the full variable domain is SAVISQKPSRDICQRGTSLTIQCQVDSQVTMMFWYRQQPGQSLTLIATANQGSEATYESGFVIDKFPISRPNLTFSTLTVSNMSPEDSSIYLCSVDSGHLNTEAFFGQGTRLTVV.

This clone was observed a handful of times. The chain has TRBV5-8 and TRBJ2-1; D gene unclear. This CDR3 is 14 amino acids long. Trimming removed 6 bases at V and 9 bases at J, with 19 bases between. CDR1 and CDR2 (germline): SGHTS, YDEGEE. The CDR3 DNA is TGTGCCAGCAACCTAGGACCGGAAGCCTTTGAGCAGTTCTTC. This gives the protein CASNLGPEAFEQFF.

The rearrangement uses TRBV7-2 and TRBJ2-1; 10 bases are a match to TRBD2. Germline V gives CDR1 SGHTA, CDR2 FQGNSA. The CDR3 is 15 amino acids. V lost 5 bases to trimming and J lost 4 bases; unmatched junction nucleotides: 5. The CDR3 DNA sequence: TGTGCCAGCAGCCCTCAGACTAGCGGGTACAATGAGCAGTTCTTC. Protein sequence: CASSPQTSGYNEQFF.

The chain joins TRBV27 to TRBJ2-1; possibly TRBD1 for D (6 bases). Trimming took off 2 bases at V and 2 bases at J, with 7 bases between the two ends. The CDR3 is made up of 14 amino acids. CDR1 and CDR2 from the germline V gene are MNHEY and SMNVEV (reference sequence). In nucleotides, the CDR3 is TGTGCCAGCAGTTTAGAGGGGGCCTACAATGAGCAGTTCTTC. Residues: CASSLEGAYNEQFF.

V gene TRBV12-5 combines with J gene TRBJ1-5, with D tentatively TRBD1 (6 bases). In germline, CDR1 is LGHNT, CDR2 FRNRAP. V dropped 6 bases and J dropped 7 bases, with 13 bases sitting between them. The CDR3 sequence is 13 residues long. The CDR3 DNA follows: TGTGCTAGTGGGTTGACAGGTAAGCAGCCCCAGCATTTT. It encodes CASGLTGKQPQHF.

The chain recombines TRBV28 with TRBJ2-3; 12 bases map to TRBD2. Trimming at V came to 2 bases and at J to 4 bases, leaving 1 base not matched to a gene. This CDR3 has 15 amino acids. Germline V gene lookup returns CDR1 MDHEN and CDR2 SYDVKM. CDR3 bases: TGTGCCAGCAGTTTACTAGCGGGAGGGCCAGATACGCAGTATTTT. Its translation: CASSLLAGGPDTQYF.

The V gene is TRBV19, the J gene TRBJ2-1; tentatively, D is TRBD2 (5 bases). The CDR3 is made up of 13 amino acids. With 6 bases removed from V and 10 bases from J, the gap between germline ends came to 16 bases. CDR1 is LNHDA and CDR2 is SQIVND in the germline V gene (reference sequence). The DNA of the CDR3 is TGTGCCAGTAGGCCACCAGGAACGGGGGAGCAGTTCTTC. Residues: CASRPPGTGEQFF. The full variable domain, with the rest looked up from reference TRBV19 and TRBJ2-1, is DGGITQSPKYLFRKEGQNVTLSCEQNLNHDAMYWYRQDPGQGLRLIYYSQIVNDFQKGDIAEGYSVSREKKESFPLTVTSAQKNPTAFYLCASRPPGTGEQFFGPGTRLTVL.

This clone was recorded only once. The same CDR3 also results from other DNA sequences found in this sample. The chain links TRBV4-1 to TRBJ1-4; D possibly corresponds to TRBD1 (6 bases). This CDR3 is 15 amino acids long. The germline V gene encodes CDR1 MGHRA and CDR2 YSYEKL. Trimming shortened V by 1 base and J by 5 bases, and 11 bases separated the two germline ends. The CDR3 sequence is CASSQVSGANEKLFF. The CDR3 DNA follows: TGCGCCAGCAGCCAAGTGTCAGGGGCGAATGAAAAACTGTTTTTT.

This clone was detected once. The chain combines TRBV29-1 with TRBJ2-1; D is undetermined. V gave up 2 bases and J gave up 1 base, with 15 bases separating them. The CDR3 runs to 16 residues. Looked up from germline, CDR1 is SQVTM and CDR2 is ANQGSEA. DNA for the CDR3: TGCAGCGTTGAAACGGCTTTGCGGCAATCCTACAATGAGCAGTTCTTC. Protein product: CSVETALRQSYNEQFF.

This chain connects TRBV7-3 to TRBJ2-1; tentative D call: TRBD1 (6 bases). The V and J ends lost 3 bases and 8 bases respectively, with 11 bases between them. Per germline, CDR1 SGHTA and CDR2 FQGTGA. CDR3 length: 13 amino acids. CDR3 protein: CASSFGGSDEQFF. The CDR3 coding sequence is TGTGCCAGCAGCTTTGGGGGCTCGGATGAGCAGTTCTTC.

The J gene is TRBJ2-7, the V gene TRBV18; tentative D call: TRBD1 (6 bases). With 2 bases removed from V and 4 bases from J, the gap between germline ends came to 15 bases. CDR3 size: 15 residues. Germline assignment: CDR1 KGHSH and CDR2 LQKENI. The CDR3 is CASSPKNRASYEQYF. The CDR3 DNA follows: TGTGCCAGCTCACCAAAGAACAGGGCGAGTTACGAGCAGTACTTC.

The chain combines TRBV7-2 with TRBJ1-1; D ambiguous. The CDR3 is made up of 15 amino acids. V lost 1 base and J lost 5, with 14 bases in between. In germline, CDR1 is SGHTA, CDR2 FQGNSA. The CDR3 DNA reads TGTGCCAGCAGCTTAGGAGCAGGACTGAGAACTGAAGCTTTCTTT. Translation gives CASSLGAGLRTEAFF.

The J gene is TRBJ2-1, the V gene TRBV7-2; 8 nucleotides agree with TRBD2. J was trimmed by 7 bases and V by 2 bases; bases with no gene match: 7. Germline-derived CDR1 and CDR2 are SGHTA and FQGNSA. CDR3 length: 15 amino acids. CDR3 DNA sequence: TGTGCCAGCAGCTTAAGGCAAGCGGGAGCAAATGAGCAGTTCTTC. Its protein product is CASSLRQAGANEQFF.

CDR3 amino acids: CASSLDRQLQETQYF. Here the CDR3 DNA reads TGTGCCAGCAGCCTCGACCGACAGCTACAAGAGACCCAGTACTTC. The rearrangement joins TRBV5-4 to TRBJ2-5; D is perhaps TRBD1 (5 bases). This CDR3 has 15 amino acids. CDR1 is SGHNT and CDR2 is YYREEE in the germline V gene (reference sequence). V lost 4 bases and J 2 bases, leaving 15 bases between the germline ends.

The chain has TRBV20-1 and TRBJ2-5; D unclear. CDR1 is DFQATT, CDR2 SNEGSKA, per germline (reference sequence). The CDR3 is 11 amino acids. Trimming cost V 3 bases and J 5 bases, with 7 bases left between them. Here the CDR3 DNA reads TGCAGTGCTAGCGATCGTGAGACCCAGTACTTC. This codes for CSASDRETQYF.

The rearrangement links TRBV15 to TRBJ2-5; D may be TRBD1 (6 bases). CDR3 size: 15 residues. V was clipped by 4 bases and J by 2 bases, with 14 bases between them. CDR1 LNHNV and CDR2 YYDKDF come from the germline V gene (reference sequence). CDR3 bases: TGTGCCACCAGCAAGCGCTCGGGACATCAAGAGACCCAGTACTTC. Protein product: CATSKRSGHQETQYF.

The V and J genes are TRBV28 and TRBJ1-4; D gene unclear. Germline values: CDR1 MDHEN, CDR2 SYDVKM. V was cut by 6 bases and J by 5 bases, with 13 bases left in between. This CDR3 region has 14 residues. CDR3 sequence reads: CASSLRILNEKLFF. The CDR3 DNA follows: TGTGCCAGCAGCCTCAGGATATTGAATGAAAAACTGTTTTTT.

The J gene is TRBJ2-3, the V gene TRBV7-3; D may be TRBD2 (6 bases). V was clipped by 5 bases and J by 6 bases, with 12 bases between them. From germline, CDR1 is SGHTA and CDR2 FQGTGA. CDR3 length: 13 amino acids. The CDR3 protein is CASSVSSVDTQYF. DNA of the CDR3: TGTGCCAGCAGCGTATCTAGCGTGGATACGCAGTATTTT.

The chain combines TRBV19 with TRBJ2-7, with 7 bases fitting TRBD2. The germline gives CDR1 LNHDA, CDR2 SQIVND (reference sequence). V was pared by 3 bases and J by 6 bases, with 14 bases of the junction left unmatched. The length of the CDR3 is 16 residues. The CDR3 DNA is TGTGCCAGTAGTATCCACATGGGCGGGAGCGCCGGCGAGCAGTACTTC. Its protein is CASSIHMGGSAGEQYF.

The chain carries TRBV5-1 and TRBJ2-5; TRBD2 matches at 14 bases. This CDR3 has 19 residues. The germline V gene has CDR1 SGHRS and CDR2 YFSETQ. With V trimmed by 4 bases and J by 1 base, 12 bases remained unmatched. DNA of the CDR3: TGCGCCAGCAGCGCCGGACTAGCGGGAGGACGTTTACTCCAAGAGACCCAGTACTTC. The encoded protein is CASSAGLAGGRLLQETQYF.

The chain carries TRBV9 and TRBJ2-7, with 11 positions matching TRBD2. CDR1 is SGDLS and CDR2 is YYNGEE in the germline V gene. The length of the CDR3 is 14 residues. With 4 bases clipped from V and 7 bases from J, the junction kept 7 bases outside the gene matches. CDR3 amino acids: CASSNSGRASEQYF. Here the CDR3 DNA reads TGTGCCAGCAGCAATAGCGGGAGGGCCTCGGAGCAGTACTTC.

The V gene is TRBV9, the J gene TRBJ2-1; 11 bases map to TRBD2. Per germline, CDR1 SGDLS and CDR2 YYNGEE. CDR3 length: 16 amino acids. Trimming took 3 bases from V and 7 from J; bases not matched to a gene: 9. CDR3 amino acids: CASSEQGLAAINEQFF. In nucleotides, the CDR3 is TGTGCCAGCAGCGAGCAGGGACTAGCGGCTATTAATGAGCAGTTCTTC.